This T cell receptor (beta chain) was observed in a study of blood T cell repertoires in COVID-19. Original processing notes: Reference gene primer amplification gave estimated nucleated cell counts. The table came from immunoSEQ multiplex PCR; TCRdb's copy has only in-frame clones and leaves some out. V and J calls and clone size come straight from that table; D and trimming were deduced from the DNA. This sample has tens of thousands of clones, with around 80% found just once. The CDR3 is 15 amino acids. Trimming removed 1 base from V and 2 bases from J; junction bases left unmatched: 2. Per germline, CDR1 SEHNR and CDR2 FQNEAQ (reference sequence).

Sample: peripheral blood. V is TRBV7-9 and J is TRBJ2-7; the match to TRBD2 covers 10 bases. This receptor was taken from a woman older than 75 with active or convalescent COVID-19. Written as DNA, the CDR3 is TGTGCCAGCAGCTTAGAAGCGGGGGGGCCCTACGAGCAGTACTTC. It yields the protein CASSLEAGGPYEQYF.